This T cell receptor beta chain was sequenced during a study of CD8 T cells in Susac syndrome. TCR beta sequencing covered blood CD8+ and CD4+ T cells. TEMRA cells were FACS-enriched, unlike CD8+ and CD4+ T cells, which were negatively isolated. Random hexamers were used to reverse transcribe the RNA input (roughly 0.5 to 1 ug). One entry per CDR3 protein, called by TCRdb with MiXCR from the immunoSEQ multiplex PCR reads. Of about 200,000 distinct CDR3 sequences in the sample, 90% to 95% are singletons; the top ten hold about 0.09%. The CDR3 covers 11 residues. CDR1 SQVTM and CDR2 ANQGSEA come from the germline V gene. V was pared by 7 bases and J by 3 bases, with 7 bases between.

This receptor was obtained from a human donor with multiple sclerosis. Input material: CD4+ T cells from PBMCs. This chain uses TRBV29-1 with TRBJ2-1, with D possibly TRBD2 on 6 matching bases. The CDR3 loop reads CSGRGYNEQFF. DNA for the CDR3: TGCAGCGGGCGGGGCTACAATGAGCAGTTCTTC.